A single sample gave rise to the 13 T cell receptor beta chains below, sequenced in a study of T cell clusters in autoimmune cytopenias. Each sample's input was around 250 ng genomic DNA, 35,000 to 40,000 genome equivalents. Multiplex touch-down PCR amplified TRB using TRB-A and TRB-B pools in one tube. From its re-call of the multiplex PCR reads, TCRdb lists each CDR3 protein once, without DNA. This table holds 11,000 or so distinct CDR3 sequences. These same data were also listed under a study on T cell repertoires in aging, cancer and after chemotherapy.

Sequencing used peripheral blood. The receptors stem from a human donor in good health.

According to its frequency, this clonotype is medium-sized. The chain employs TRBV19 and TRBJ2-1; the TCRdb D gene call, TRBD2, has no DNA to confirm it. This CDR3 region has 16 residues. Per germline, CDR1 LNHDA and CDR2 SQIVND (reference sequence). CDR3 sequence reads: CASSVLSGLTYNEQFF.

J is TRBJ1-2 and V is TRBV6-5; TCRdb designates TRBD1, a call that cannot be tested without DNA. Germline V gives CDR1 MNHEY, CDR2 SVGAGI. The length of the CDR3 is 16 residues. The CDR3 spells CASSYRTGGPLYGYTF.

The V gene is TRBV11-1, the J gene TRBJ2-7; TCRdb reports TRBD1, a call that lacks DNA to check it against. CDR3 length: 16 amino acids. Germline values: CDR1 SGHAT, CDR2 FQDESV (reference sequence). The CDR3 is CASSLASRGAYYEQYF.

CDR3 loop: CASSPSQGTAGELFF. The chain employs TRBV18 and TRBJ2-2; TCRdb's D gene call, TRBD1, goes unchecked for lack of DNA. The germline CDR1 and CDR2 sequences are KGHSH and LQKENI. There are 15 residues in the CDR3.

The genes are TRBV27 and TRBJ2-2. The germline V gene encodes CDR1 MNHEY and CDR2 SMNVEV (reference sequence). CDR3 size: 12 residues. The CDR3 sequence: CASSWNTGELFF.

The chain employs TRBV30 and TRBJ1-6; TCRdb calls TRBD1, which cannot be checked without DNA. CDR1 and CDR2 from the germline V gene are GTSNPN and SVGIG (reference sequence). The CDR3 extends over 13 amino acids. The CDR3 loop reads CAWNRGDDSPLHF.

This chain connects TRBV19 to TRBJ1-6; TCRdb reports TRBD1, a call that lacks DNA to check it against. The CDR3 runs to 16 residues. Germline assignment: CDR1 LNHDA and CDR2 SQIVND (reference sequence). This CDR3 reads CASSVTGTGGYSPLHF.

This rearrangement joins TRBV19 to TRBJ1-4; TCRdb picks TRBD1, but there is no DNA to check that call. In germline, CDR1 is LNHDA, CDR2 SQIVND (reference sequence). The CDR3 loop spans 15 amino acids. The CDR3 spells CASSRTPPTNEKLFF. Combining the CDR3 with reference TRBV19 and TRBJ1-4 gives the whole variable domain DGGITQSPKYLFRKEGQNVTLSCEQNLNHDAMYWYRQDPGQGLRLIYYSQIVNDFQKGDIAEGYSVSREKKESFPLTVTSAQKNPTAFYLCASSRTPPTNEKLFFGSGTQLSVL.

The chain links TRBV10-3 to TRBJ2-3; the TCRdb call, TRBD1, lacks DNA for checking. Germline values: CDR1 ENHRY, CDR2 SYGVKD. CDR3 length: 15 amino acids. This CDR3 reads CAISVSQGATDTQYF.

The chain combines TRBV12-3 or TRBV12-4 with TRBJ2-7; TCRdb calls TRBD1, which cannot be checked without DNA. This CDR3 has 15 amino acids. This CDR3 is CASGGTRSSSYEQYF.

The rearrangement links TRBV6-5 to TRBJ1-1. The CDR3 loop spans 13 amino acids. Looked up from germline, CDR1 is MNHEY and CDR2 is SVGAGI. The CDR3 loop is CASSSGQNTEAFF.

The chain joins TRBV5-6 to TRBJ1-5; TCRdb proposes TRBD1, but this gene call is untestable without DNA. Germline V gene data show CDR1 as SGHDT and CDR2 as YYEEEE. CDR3 length equals 15 residues. The CDR3: CASSSDRGTNQPQHF.

The chain couples TRBV12-3 or TRBV12-4 to TRBJ2-6; there is no DNA to check the TCRdb D call of TRBD1. CDR3 length: 13 residues. Here the CDR3 reads CASSLARGAVLTF.